This passage covers 13 T cell receptor beta chains from one sample sequenced in a study of T cell responses to AZD1222 COVID-19 vaccine (dated by TCRdb to the early 2020s). Receptor amplification or capture employed the immunoSEQ multiplex PCR assay. What TCRdb holds here is the immuneACCESS table cut down to in-frame rearrangements. Part of the clones is not present; checked against another copy, under half of the missing clones reflect an unresolved V gene, and the others are unexplained. A total of fewer than 120,000 clones appear in this sample, 85% to 95% of them only once. The ten top clones hold 7.5% to 9% of the sample. Taken with the paper, the label for time point translates to: baseline before first vaccination. Sequences were derived from peripheral blood, sampled on day 0 of AZD1222 vaccination. The receptors shown here come from an adult in good health.

In this sample, this clone turned up once. CDR3 DNA: TGTGCCAGTAGCCCGATCCTGAGCTATGGCTACACCTTC. Translating it yields CASSPILSYGYTF. The chain employs TRBV19 and TRBJ1-2; D unclear. Germline V gives CDR1 LNHDA, CDR2 SQIVND (reference sequence). Trimming removed 6 bases at V and 4 bases at J, with 12 bases between. The CDR3 totals 13 residues.

V usage is TRBV7-7 and J usage is TRBJ2-5, with a possible D match to TRBD2 (6 bases). Trimming pared 3 bases from V and 4 bases from J, leaving 12 bases between. This CDR3 region has 14 residues. Germline-derived CDR1 and CDR2 are SSHAT and FNYEAQ (reference sequence). The CDR3 spells CASSFTGEGETQYF. CDR3 coding DNA: TGTGCCAGCAGCTTTACGGGGGAAGGAGAGACCCAGTACTTC.

J is TRBJ1-5 and V is TRBV19; 8 nucleotides agree with TRBD1. CDR3 size: 16 residues. CDR1 is LNHDA and CDR2 is SQIVND in the germline V gene (reference sequence). Trimming took 2 bases from V and 4 from J; bases not matched to a gene: 7. The CDR3 loop reads CASSIISGGGNQPQHF. Here the CDR3 DNA reads TGTGCCAGTAGTATAATCTCAGGGGGCGGAAATCAGCCCCAGCATTTT.

The count of this clone is one. The chain employs TRBV3-1 (or the pseudogene TRBV3-2) and TRBJ1-1; D not certain. CDR3 length: 16 amino acids. Trimming left V 4 bases short and J 1 base short, with 16 bases between. The germline V gene has CDR1 LGHDT and CDR2 YNNKEL (reference sequence). This CDR3 reads CASSPQRGKGNTEAFF. For the CDR3, the DNA is TGTGCCAGCAGCCCACAACGGGGTAAGGGGAACACTGAAGCTTTCTTT.

V gene TRBV4-2 combines with J gene TRBJ2-1; 12 nucleotides agree with TRBD2. This CDR3 has 17 amino acids. Germline V gene sequence: CDR1 LGHNA, CDR2 YNFKEQ. V shed 3 bases, J shed 2 bases, and the junction held 5 bases outside the gene matches. The CDR3 DNA reads as TGTGCCAGCAGCCAGGCGACTAGCGGGGGACCCTACAATGAGCAGTTCTTC. This codes for CASSQATSGGPYNEQFF.

The table lists this clone with a count of one. This chain uses TRBV10-3 with TRBJ2-1; 10 nucleotides match TRBD2. Germline CDR1 and CDR2: ENHRY and SYGVKD. V lost 7 bases to trimming and J lost 7 bases; unmatched junction nucleotides: 4. This CDR3 has 13 amino acids. The CDR3 protein is CAIKPAGGNEQFF. In nucleotides, the CDR3 is TGTGCCATCAAACCAGCGGGGGGGAATGAGCAGTTCTTC.

This chain joins TRBV5-1 and TRBJ2-3; the D is unclear. The germline CDR1 and CDR2 sequences are SGHRS and YFSETQ. Trimming took 7 bases from V and 0 from J, leaving 9 bases between them. The CDR3 has 13 residues. CDR3 nucleotides: TGCGCCAGCTATCCCAGTAGCACAGATACGCAGTATTTT. This gives the protein CASYPSSTDTQYF.

The chain recombines TRBV6-4 with TRBJ1-5; D is uncertain. Germline lookup yields CDR1 MRHNA and CDR2 SNTAGT. This CDR3 region has 11 residues. Trimming shortened V by 2 bases and J by 8 bases, and 4 bases separated the two germline ends. The CDR3 DNA sequence: TGTGCCAGCAGTGACGAGGAGCCCCAGCATTTT. This gives the protein CASSDEEPQHF.

CDR3 protein: CASSLSKSAGVEKLFF. As DNA, the CDR3 is TGTGCCAGCAGCTTGAGTAAATCCGCGGGGGTTGAAAAACTGTTTTTT. The genes are TRBV5-5 and TRBJ1-4, with D perhaps TRBD1 (5 bases). The CDR3 runs to 16 residues. V lost 1 base, J lost 7 bases, and 17 bases lay in between. Germline CDR1 and CDR2: SGHKS and YYEKEE (reference sequence).

The chain carries TRBV5-1 and TRBJ2-3; a possible D gene is TRBD1 (6 bases). There are 14 residues in the CDR3. Trimming took 0 bases from V and 12 from J, leaving 17 bases between them. CDR1 SGHRS and CDR2 YFSETQ come from the germline V gene. The CDR3: CASSLASGDGQQYF. Written as DNA, the CDR3 is TGCGCCAGCAGCTTGGCTTCAGGGGACGGCCAACAGTATTTT. Drawing the rest from reference TRBV5-1 and TRBJ2-3, the complete variable domain is KAGVTQTPRYLIKTRGQQVTLSCSPISGHRSVSWYQQTPGQGLQFLFEYFSETQRNKGNFPGRFSGRQFSNSRSEMNVSTLELGDSALYLCASSLASGDGQQYFGPGTRLTVL.

This clone was counted a few times. The chain carries TRBV30 and TRBJ1-4, with 7 bases that match TRBD1. This CDR3 has 15 residues. CDR1 GTSNPN and CDR2 SVGIG come from the germline V gene (reference sequence). V lost 4 bases and J lost 5; bases outside the gene matches: 10. The CDR3 nucleotides are TGTGCCTGGACCCTCGGACAGGCACTAAATGAAAAACTGTTTTTT. It codes for CAWTLGQALNEKLFF.

The rearrangement joins TRBV19 to TRBJ2-3; TRBD1 matches 7 bases. V gave up 8 bases and J gave up 0 bases; unmatched junction bases: 11. Looked up from germline, CDR1 is LNHDA and CDR2 is SQIVND (reference sequence). The CDR3 spans 16 residues. CDR3 DNA sequence: TGTGCCAGTTTCATGACAGGGACCTTCAGCACAGATACGCAGTATTTT. Protein sequence: CASFMTGTFSTDTQYF.

This sequence joins TRBV3-1 (or the pseudogene TRBV3-2) and TRBJ1-6; TRBD1 matches at 7 bases. This CDR3 is built from 14 residues. The germline V gene has CDR1 LGHDT and CDR2 YNNKEL (reference sequence). Trimming removed 1 base from V and 7 bases from J; junction bases left unmatched: 1. DNA for the CDR3: TGTGCCAGCAGCCAAGGACAGGGCAATTCACCCCTCCACTTT. It specifies CASSQGQGNSPLHF.